The present T cell receptor (beta chain) was sequenced within a study of blood T cell repertoires in COVID-19. Study in general: Samples representing acute and convalescent COVID-19 were sourced from the United States, Italy and Spain. In each case, the material was cDNA or gDNA derived from T cells, B-cell-depleted T cells, or PBMCs.

In the study's own analysis: By means of reference gene primer amplification, nucleated cell counts were estimated. Measured with immunoSEQ multiplex PCR; TCRdb has only the in-frame clones, and not every one. V, J and clone size were drawn from that table, and D and trimming were deduced from the DNA. This sample has approximately 140,000 clones, with about 85% found just once. The CDR3 spans 14 residues. Germline V gene sequence: CDR1 MGHRA, CDR2 YSYEKL. Between the trimmed V and J ends, which lost 0 bases and 5 bases, there was a span of 11 bases. The sequence was obtained from a woman aged 60-75 years with active or convalescent COVID-19. V is TRBV4-1 and J is TRBJ2-7; D uncertain. Sequencing was performed on peripheral blood. CDR3 DNA: TGCGCCAGCAGCCAAGAGGTTGGCACCCACGAGCAGTACTTC. It yields the protein CASSQEVGTHEQYF.